The 5 T cell receptor beta chains below come from one sample, sequenced in a study of T cells in localized non-small cell lung cancer. Repertoires were generated with immunoSEQ multiplex PCR, while TCRdb's copy carries only in-frame clones and drops some. Here the sample spans approximately 150,000 clones, roughly 90% being singletons. The sequences come from peripheral blood, collected before any cancer treatment. These receptors came from an older female donor with stage I lung adenocarcinoma.

V is TRBV5-1 and J is TRBJ1-1; the D gene is possibly TRBD1 (5 bases). Trimming removed 4 bases from V and 5 bases from J, with 18 bases in between. This CDR3 has 15 residues. CDR1 and CDR2 from the germline V gene are SGHRS and YFSETQ. Here the CDR3 DNA reads TGCGCCAGCAGCAAGGGACGGACGGGGGTTACTGAAGCTTTCTTT. Amino acids: CASSKGRTGVTEAFF.

This clone was observed once. This chain connects TRBV6-5 to TRBJ2-7, with no clear D. The V and J ends lost 0 bases and 0 bases respectively, with 9 bases between them. This CDR3 is built from 15 residues. Germline V CDR1 and CDR2: MNHEY, SVGAGI. DNA for the CDR3: TGTGCCAGCAGTTACTCGGGTACGGCCTCCTACGAGCAGTACTTC. Its translation is CASSYSGTASYEQYF.

Concerning this clone: The DNA is omitted, as the CDR3 cannot be located on it reliably, and the CDR3 follows TCRdb's listing. The chain has TRBV29-1 and TRBJ2-1; no check of the table's D call, TRBD1, against the DNA was made. The CDR3 comprises 14 residues, both ends counted. Germline values: CDR1 SQVTM, CDR2 ANQGSEA. CDR3 amino acids: CSVGFGTQGDTEFF.

V is TRBV6-1 and J is TRBJ1-1; 7 nucleotides match TRBD1. The CDR3 has 11 amino acids. V dropped 4 bases and J dropped 10; count of bases not matched to a gene: 3. Per the germline V gene, CDR1 is MNHNS and CDR2 is SASEGT. CDR3 nucleotide sequence: TGTGCCAGCAGTGGGGGACAGCGAGCTTTCTTT. Translated, it gives CASSGGQRAFF.

The V gene is TRBV30, the J gene TRBJ1-6; weak D call: TRBD1 (5 bases). This CDR3 comprises 16 residues. V was cut by 1 base and J by 5 bases, with 15 bases left in between. The germline CDR1 and CDR2 sequences are GTSNPN and SVGIG (reference sequence). Written as DNA, the CDR3 is TGTGCCTGGAGTGGCCCAGGGTGGGGTGATAATTCACCCCTCCACTTT. Its protein product is CAWSGPGWGDNSPLHF.